This T cell receptor (beta chain) was found in a study of blood T cell repertoires in COVID-19. Across the whole study: Sites across the United States, Italy and Spain contributed samples from acute and convalescent COVID-19. T cells, B-cell-depleted T cells, or PBMCs supplied cDNA or gDNA.

Enrolled during active infection, Seattle patients were then followed longitudinally. Generated by immunoSEQ multiplex PCR, the TCRdb table keeps only in-frame clones and is missing some. The table includes more than 200,000 clones, around 84% detected once. Germline-derived CDR1 and CDR2 are SNHLY and FYNNEI. The CDR3 totals 14 residues. V lost 4 bases to trimming and J lost 9 bases, with 16 bases between them. The sequence was obtained from a woman aged 80 or older with COVID-19, enrolled during active disease. The chain has TRBV2 and TRBJ2-1; D is possibly TRBD1 (5 bases). Sequencing was performed on peripheral blood. The CDR3 bases are TGTGCCAGCAGTGTTACAACAAGGGGCGGTGAGCAGTTCTTC. This codes for CASSVTTRGGEQFF.